This T cell receptor (beta chain) was recovered during a study of blood T cells in healthy people across ages. Study-wide points: The CMV status of each donor remained undetermined, and this could have confounded shifts in expanded clonotypes.

PCR was performed a second time for roughly 6 to 12 cycles using a sample-barcoded 5' primer and a J-beta primer mix. Tagging of each cDNA molecule was performed by a template-switch adaptor with 12 random nucleotides. TCRdb used MiXCR to reprocess the 5' RACE reads, holding one entry per CDR3 protein. The data contain about 1.4 million distinct CDR3 sequences, around 55% of them singletons. Trimming left V 4 bases short and J 0 bases short, with 15 bases between. Looked up from germline, CDR1 is SGHAT and CDR2 is FQDESV (reference sequence). The CDR3 has 16 residues. As regards this clonotype: Its antigen is undetermined.

V gene TRBV11-1 combines with J gene TRBJ1-2; no clear D. The sample taken for sequencing was blood. This receptor was taken from a young man in good health. DNA for the CDR3: TGTGCCAGCAGCTCCAACAGCAGACTGGCTAACTATGGCTACACCTTC. Protein sequence: CASSSNSRLANYGYTF.